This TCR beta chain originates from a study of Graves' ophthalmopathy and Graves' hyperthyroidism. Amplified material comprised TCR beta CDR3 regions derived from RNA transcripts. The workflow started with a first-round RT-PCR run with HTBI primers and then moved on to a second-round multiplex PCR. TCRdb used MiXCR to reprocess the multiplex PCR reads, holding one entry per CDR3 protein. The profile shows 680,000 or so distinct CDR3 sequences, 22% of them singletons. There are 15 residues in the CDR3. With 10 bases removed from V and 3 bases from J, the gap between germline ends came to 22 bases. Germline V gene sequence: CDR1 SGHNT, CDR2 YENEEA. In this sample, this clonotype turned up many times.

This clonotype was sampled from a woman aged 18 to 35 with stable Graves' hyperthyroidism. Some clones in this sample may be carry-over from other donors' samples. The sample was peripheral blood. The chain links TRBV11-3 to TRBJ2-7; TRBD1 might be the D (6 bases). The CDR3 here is CATRRQDGRLYEQYF. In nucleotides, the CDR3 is TGTGCCACCAGAAGACAGGACGGAAGACTCTACGAGCAGTACTTC.